This T cell receptor beta chain stems from a study of low-dose radiotherapy and immunotherapy resistance in tumors. This CDR3 has 16 amino acids. Germline V CDR1 and CDR2: SGHTA, FQGTGA. Trimming took 3 bases from V and 4 from J, leaving 16 bases between them. As to time point: after trial treatment. Treatment here: LDRT plus nivolumab, ipilimumab, low-dose cyclophosphamide and aspirin (RACIN trial). Nivolumab, ipilimumab, aspirin, low-dose cyclophosphamide and low-dose radiotherapy were given to donors. Each patient who was eligible had an advanced solid tumor with no tumor-infiltrating lymphocytes. Covering alpha and beta chains, TRAV- and TRBV-specific primers were used for the first-strand cDNA. TCRs underwent roughly 20 PCR cycles of amplification with a constant-region primer and V-primer adapter. MiXCR, applied by TCRdb to the reads, yields one record per CDR3 protein. Here the sample spans about 30,000 distinct CDR3 sequences, about half being singletons.

The receptor comes from a male donor with gallbladder cancer. The chain has TRBV7-3 and TRBJ1-5; D gene unclear. The sequenced sample was PBMCs, obtained after low-dose radiotherapy plus immunotherapy. The CDR3 loop is CASSLHIAAENQPQHF. Written as DNA, the CDR3 is TGTGCCAGCAGCTTGCATATTGCCGCAGAGAATCAGCCCCAGCATTTT.